The 10 T cell receptor beta chains below all came from one sample that was sequenced in a study of memory CD4+ T cells and cytomegalovirus serostatus. The sort gate was single viable CD3+CD4+CD8-CD45RO+ cells for memory CD4+ T cells. Using immunoSEQ multiplex PCR, the repertoire was profiled, and TCRdb retains in-frame clones only, with some absent. The table has 60,000 to 70,000 clones, roughly 76% seen once. The sample taken for sequencing was memory CD4+ T cells from blood. The receptors come from an adult in good health and CMV-seropositive.

V usage is TRBV5-4 and J usage is TRBJ2-7; 8 bases agree with TRBD2. CDR3 size: 15 residues. The V gene's germline CDR1 is SGHNT and CDR2 YYREEE (reference sequence). With V trimmed by 6 bases and J by 4 bases, 12 bases remained unmatched. The CDR3, as DNA: TGTGCCAGCAACTTCGGGGGAGCGGGGGAATACGAGCAGTACTTC. It translates to CASNFGGAGEYEQYF. Looking up the rest from reference TRBV5-4 and TRBJ2-7 gives the full variable domain: ETGVTQSPTHLIKTRGQQVTLRCSSQSGHNTVSWYQQALGQGPQFIFQYYREEENGRGNFPPRFSGLQFPNYSSELNVNALELDDSALYLCASNFGGAGEYEQYFGPGTRLTVT.

The chain employs TRBV28 and TRBJ1-4, with D unclear. The V end lost 5 bases, the J end lost 8 bases, and 27 bases lay between the germline ends. CDR3 length: 18 residues. Germline-derived CDR1 and CDR2 are MDHEN and SYDVKM. The CDR3 DNA follows: TGTGCCAGCAGTGACCCGCCTAGAGGAGAAGCCCTAACCGAAAAACTGTTTTTT. Translation: CASSDPPRGEALTEKLFF.

The V call is TRBV30, the J call TRBJ2-4; 12 bases line up with TRBD2. Germline V CDR1 and CDR2: GTSNPN, SVGIG (reference sequence). Trimming removed 2 bases from V and 16 bases from J; junction bases left unmatched: 15. The CDR3 has 15 residues. CDR3 region: CAWSSAGLAGQTSYF. The CDR3 bases are TGTGCCTGGAGTTCAGCGGGACTAGCGGGCCAAACATCCTACTTC.

This clone has only a few counts. This chain joins TRBV5-1 and TRBJ1-6; tentatively, D is TRBD1 (6 bases). V was clipped by 1 base and J by 6 bases, with 14 bases between them. The germline V gene encodes CDR1 SGHRS and CDR2 YFSETQ. The CDR3 is 16 amino acids. In nucleotides, the CDR3 is TGCGCCAGCAGCTTGTCAGGGGCGACTCCTAATTCACCCCTCCACTTT. Translated: CASSLSGATPNSPLHF.

The gene calls are TRBV5-1 and TRBJ2-3; 7 bases line up with TRBD1. With 0 bases clipped from V and 4 bases from J, the junction kept 5 bases outside the gene matches. The germline V gene has CDR1 SGHRS and CDR2 YFSETQ. This CDR3 has 15 residues. For the CDR3, the DNA is TGCGCCAGCAGCTTGGGGCAGGGGGTTTCAGATACGCAGTATTTT. This translates into CASSLGQGVSDTQYF.

The chain joins TRBV5-4 to TRBJ2-5; perhaps TRBD2 as D (7 bases). The CDR3 length is 15 residues. V lost 4 bases and J 5 bases, leaving 18 bases between the germline ends. Looked up from germline, CDR1 is SGHNT and CDR2 is YYREEE (reference sequence). The CDR3 DNA is TGTGCCAGCAGCCCCCGAGGGGGGGGAGGGGAGACCCAGTACTTC. It encodes CASSPRGGGGETQYF.

DNA of the CDR3: TGTGCCAGCAGCTACACCGGGACAGCGAGCAATCAGCCCCAGCATTTT. Its translation is CASSYTGTASNQPQHF. This chain uses TRBV5-6 with TRBJ1-5; TRBD1 matches 7 bases. The CDR3 spans 16 residues. From germline, CDR1 is SGHDT and CDR2 YYEEEE. J was trimmed by 1 base and V by 3 bases; bases with no gene match: 7.

The chain couples TRBV5-6 to TRBJ2-3, with TRBD1 matching 9 bases. The junction had 4 bases not matched to a gene; V was cut back by 0 bases and J by 5 bases. Germline-derived CDR1 and CDR2 are SGHDT and YYEEEE. The CDR3 is 15 amino acids. CDR3 residues: CASSLGTGVQDTQYF. CDR3 coding DNA: TGTGCCAGCAGCTTGGGGACAGGGGTACAAGATACGCAGTATTTT.

The sample holds many counts of this clone. This chain connects TRBV19 to TRBJ1-5; a weak D match, TRBD1 (5 bases). Germline CDR1 LNHDA, CDR2 SQIVND (reference sequence). This CDR3 has 15 amino acids. V was clipped by 7 bases and J by 5 bases, with 18 bases between them. The CDR3 loop reads CASNTRGQIYQPQHF. Written as DNA, the CDR3 is TGTGCCAGTAACACAAGGGGCCAGATTTATCAGCCCCAGCATTTT.

The chain couples TRBV19 to TRBJ2-1; D perhaps matches TRBD2 (5 bases). The CDR3 spans 16 residues. V lost 4 bases, J lost 6 bases, and 19 bases lay in between. Germline CDR1 is LNHDA and CDR2 is SQIVND (reference sequence). DNA for the CDR3: TGTGCCAGTAGTACAGCCGGTGGTAGCGCGATCAATGAGCAGTTCTTC. Translated, it gives CASSTAGGSAINEQFF.